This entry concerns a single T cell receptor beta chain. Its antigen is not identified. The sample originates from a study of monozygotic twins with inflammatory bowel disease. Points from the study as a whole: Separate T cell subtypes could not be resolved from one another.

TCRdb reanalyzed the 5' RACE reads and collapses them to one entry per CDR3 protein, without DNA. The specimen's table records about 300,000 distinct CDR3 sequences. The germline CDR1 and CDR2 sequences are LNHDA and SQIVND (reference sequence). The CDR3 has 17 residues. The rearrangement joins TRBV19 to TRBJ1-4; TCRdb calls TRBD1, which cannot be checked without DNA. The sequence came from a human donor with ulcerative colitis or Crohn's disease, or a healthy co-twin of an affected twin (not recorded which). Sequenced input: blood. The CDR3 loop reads CASSPRGTAATNEKLFF. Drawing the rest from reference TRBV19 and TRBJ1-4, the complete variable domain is DGGITQSPKYLFRKEGQNVTLSCEQNLNHDAMYWYRQDPGQGLRLIYYSQIVNDFQKGDIAEGYSVSREKKESFPLTVTSAQKNPTAFYLCASSPRGTAATNEKLFFGSGTQLSVL.